These 8 T cell receptor beta chains share one sample of origin, sequenced in a study of blood T cell repertoires in COVID-19. Profiling relied on immunoSEQ multiplex PCR, and the TCRdb table lists in-frame clones only, not all of them. The table shows about 190,000 clones, with 70% to 85% occurring only once. Sequencing was carried out using peripheral blood. The receptors were gathered from a woman aged 45-59 years with acute or convalescent COVID-19.

The rearrangement links TRBV14 to TRBJ2-7; 8 bases fit TRBD1. Germline V gene lookup returns CDR1 SGHDN and CDR2 FVKESK. Trimming at V came to 4 bases and at J to 3 bases, leaving 8 bases not matched to a gene. The CDR3 length is 15 residues. In DNA, the CDR3 is TGTGCCAGCAGCCCCGGGACAGGTAGACTCTACGAGCAGTACTTC. Translation: CASSPGTGRLYEQYF.

The V and J genes are TRBV11-2 and TRBJ1-6; D remains ambiguous. Germline assignment: CDR1 SGHAT and CDR2 FQNNGV. Trimming left V 3 bases short and J 2 bases short, with 11 bases between. The CDR3 runs 16 residues. The CDR3: CASSFGGSPYNSPLHF. Here the CDR3 DNA reads TGTGCCAGCAGCTTTGGAGGGAGTCCCTATAATTCACCCCTCCACTTT.

The chain joins TRBV25-1 to TRBJ2-3; D perhaps matches TRBD2 (6 bases). The V end lost 3 bases, the J end lost 5 bases, and 15 bases lay between the germline ends. There are 15 residues in the CDR3. Germline values: CDR1 MGHDK, CDR2 SYGVNS. CDR3 residues: CASSDNEAGIDTQYF. The DNA of the CDR3 is TGTGCCAGCAGTGATAATGAGGCGGGAATAGATACGCAGTATTTT.

The chain joins TRBV3-1 (or the pseudogene TRBV3-2) to TRBJ2-7; 14 nucleotides match TRBD2. The CDR3 extends over 16 amino acids. Looked up from germline, CDR1 is LGHDT and CDR2 is YNNKEL (reference sequence). Trimming cost V 2 bases and J 3 bases; bases outside gene matches: 3. Written as DNA, the CDR3 is TGTGCCAGCAGCCAACGAGGGACTAGCGGGGGCTACGAGCAGTACTTC. This encodes CASSQRGTSGGYEQYF.

V is TRBV28 and J is TRBJ1-2; 11 nucleotides match TRBD1. V dropped 5 bases and J dropped 5; count of bases not matched to a gene: 7. Germline CDR1 and CDR2: MDHEN and SYDVKM. The CDR3 covers 15 residues. CDR3 bases: TGTGCCAGCAGTGAAGGACAGGGGGCAGTTTATGGCTACACCTTC. This translates into CASSEGQGAVYGYTF.

This clone was recorded a few times. This chain links TRBV5-1 with TRBJ1-6, with 7 bases identical to TRBD1. V shed 2 bases and J 9 bases; nucleotides not matched to a gene: 11. The germline V gene encodes CDR1 SGHRS and CDR2 YFSETQ. CDR3 length equals 16 residues. The DNA of the CDR3 is TGCGCCAGCAGCTTCTCGGCCGACAGGGTCGGTTCACCCCTCCACTTT. Its protein is CASSFSADRVGSPLHF.

This clone was detected once. CDR3 bases: TGTGCCAGCAGCTTAAGGGCTAGCGGGAGGAATGAGCAGTTCTTC. Protein: CASSLRASGRNEQFF. The chain combines TRBV7-9 with TRBJ2-1, with TRBD2 matching 11 bases. CDR3 length equals 15 residues. V dropped 2 bases and J dropped 7; count of bases not matched to a gene: 4. The germline CDR1 and CDR2 sequences are SEHNR and FQNEAQ (reference sequence).

This sequence joins TRBV7-9 and TRBJ1-5, with a weak D call TRBD1 (6 bases). The germline V gene has CDR1 SEHNR and CDR2 FQNEAQ (reference sequence). Trimming left V 5 bases short and J 0 bases short, with 17 bases between. CDR3 length: 17 amino acids. This CDR3 is CASSKGGGLGSNQPQHF. CDR3 bases: TGTGCCAGCAGCAAAGGGGGGGGGCTAGGTAGCAATCAGCCCCAGCATTTT. The entire variable domain, with the rest obtained from reference TRBV7-9 and TRBJ1-5, is as follows: DTGVSQNPRHKITKRGQNVTFRCDPISEHNRLYWYRQTLGQGPEFLTYFQNEAQLEKSRLLSDRFSAERPKGSFSTLEIQRTEQGDSAMYLCASSKGGGLGSNQPQHFGDGTRLSIL.